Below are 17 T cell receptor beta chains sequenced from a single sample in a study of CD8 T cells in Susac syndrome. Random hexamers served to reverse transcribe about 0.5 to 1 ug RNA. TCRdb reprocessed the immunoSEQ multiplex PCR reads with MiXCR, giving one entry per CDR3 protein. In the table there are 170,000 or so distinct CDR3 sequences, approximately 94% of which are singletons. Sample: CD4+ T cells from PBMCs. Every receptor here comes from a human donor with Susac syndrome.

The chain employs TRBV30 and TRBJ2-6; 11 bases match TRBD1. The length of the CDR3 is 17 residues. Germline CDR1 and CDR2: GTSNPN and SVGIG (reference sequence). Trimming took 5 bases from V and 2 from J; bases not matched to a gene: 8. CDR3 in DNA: TGTGCCTGGTTTGGACAGGGGGCGACAACTGGGGCCAACGTCCTGACTTTC. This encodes CAWFGQGATTGANVLTF.

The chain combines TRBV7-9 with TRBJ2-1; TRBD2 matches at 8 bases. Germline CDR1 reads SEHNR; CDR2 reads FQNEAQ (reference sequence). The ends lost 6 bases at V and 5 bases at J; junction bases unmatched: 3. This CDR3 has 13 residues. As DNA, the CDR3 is TGTGCCAGCAGGCGGGAGGTTGACAATGAGCAGTTCTTC. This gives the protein CASRREVDNEQFF.

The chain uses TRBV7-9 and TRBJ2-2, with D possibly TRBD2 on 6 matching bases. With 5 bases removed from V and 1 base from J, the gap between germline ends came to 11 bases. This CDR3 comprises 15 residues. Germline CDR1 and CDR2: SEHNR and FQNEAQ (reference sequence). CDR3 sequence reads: CASSPGTLNTGELFF. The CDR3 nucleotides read TGTGCCAGCAGCCCCGGGACTTTGAACACCGGGGAGCTGTTTTTT.

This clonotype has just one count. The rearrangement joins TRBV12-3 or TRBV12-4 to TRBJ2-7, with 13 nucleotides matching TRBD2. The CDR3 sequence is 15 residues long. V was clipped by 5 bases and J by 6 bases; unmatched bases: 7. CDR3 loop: CASSPGLAGVGEQYF. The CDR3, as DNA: TGTGCCAGCAGTCCCGGACTAGCGGGAGTTGGCGAGCAGTACTTC.

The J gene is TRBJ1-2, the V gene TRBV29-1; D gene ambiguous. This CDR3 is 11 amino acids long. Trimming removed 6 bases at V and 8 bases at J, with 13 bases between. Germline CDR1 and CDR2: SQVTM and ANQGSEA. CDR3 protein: CSVAGLGGYTF. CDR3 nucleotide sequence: TGCAGCGTGGCCGGACTAGGGGGCTACACCTTC.

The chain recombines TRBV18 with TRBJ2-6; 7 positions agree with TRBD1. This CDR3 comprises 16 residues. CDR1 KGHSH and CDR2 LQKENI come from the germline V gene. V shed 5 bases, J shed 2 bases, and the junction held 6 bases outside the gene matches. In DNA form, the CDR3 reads TGTGCCAGCTCAGCAACAGGGGCCCCTGGGGCCAACGTCCTGACTTTC. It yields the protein CASSATGAPGANVLTF. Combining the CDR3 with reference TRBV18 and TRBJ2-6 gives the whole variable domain NAGVMQNPRHLVRRRGQEARLRCSPMKGHSHVYWYRQLPEEGLKFMVYLQKENIIDESGMPKERFSAEFPKEGPSILRIQQVVRGDSAAYFCASSATGAPGANVLTFGAGSRLTVL.

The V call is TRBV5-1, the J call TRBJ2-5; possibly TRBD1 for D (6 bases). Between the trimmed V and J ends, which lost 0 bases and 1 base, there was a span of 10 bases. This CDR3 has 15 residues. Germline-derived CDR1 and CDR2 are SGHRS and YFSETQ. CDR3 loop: CASSLAQGPQETQYF. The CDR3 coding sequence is TGCGCCAGCAGCTTGGCACAGGGCCCCCAAGAGACCCAGTACTTC.

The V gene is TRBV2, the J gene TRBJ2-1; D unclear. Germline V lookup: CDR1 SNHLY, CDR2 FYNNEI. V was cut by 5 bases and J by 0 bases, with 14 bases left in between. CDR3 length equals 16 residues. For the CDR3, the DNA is TGTGCCAGCAGTCCTCGGTACGGCCGCTCCTACAATGAGCAGTTCTTC. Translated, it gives CASSPRYGRSYNEQFF.

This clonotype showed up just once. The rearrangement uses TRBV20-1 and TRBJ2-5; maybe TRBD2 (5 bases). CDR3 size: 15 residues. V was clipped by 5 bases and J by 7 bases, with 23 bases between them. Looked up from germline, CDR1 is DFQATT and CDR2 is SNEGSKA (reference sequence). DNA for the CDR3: TGCAGTGCTCTCGAGATGGAAGGACTGGTCGGGACCCAGTACTTC. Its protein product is CSALEMEGLVGTQYF.

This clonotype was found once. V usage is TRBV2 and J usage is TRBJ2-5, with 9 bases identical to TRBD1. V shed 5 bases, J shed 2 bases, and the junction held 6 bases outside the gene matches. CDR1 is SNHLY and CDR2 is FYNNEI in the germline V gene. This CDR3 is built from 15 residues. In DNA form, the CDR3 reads TGTGCCAGCAGTCGACAGGGGGATGCACAAGAGACCCAGTACTTC. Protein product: CASSRQGDAQETQYF.

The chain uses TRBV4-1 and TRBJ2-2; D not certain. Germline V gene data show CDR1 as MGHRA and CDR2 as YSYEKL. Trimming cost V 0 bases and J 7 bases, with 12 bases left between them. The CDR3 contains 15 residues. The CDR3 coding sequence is TGCGCCAGCAGCCAAGATTTTTCCGGTGGCGGGGAGCTGTTTTTT. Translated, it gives CASSQDFSGGGELFF.

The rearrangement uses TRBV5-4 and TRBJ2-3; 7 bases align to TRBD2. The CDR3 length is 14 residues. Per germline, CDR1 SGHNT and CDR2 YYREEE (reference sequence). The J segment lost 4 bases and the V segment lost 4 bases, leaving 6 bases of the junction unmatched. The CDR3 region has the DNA TGTGCCAGCAGCCCAGGCGGGAGTCCAGATACGCAGTATTTT. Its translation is CASSPGGSPDTQYF.

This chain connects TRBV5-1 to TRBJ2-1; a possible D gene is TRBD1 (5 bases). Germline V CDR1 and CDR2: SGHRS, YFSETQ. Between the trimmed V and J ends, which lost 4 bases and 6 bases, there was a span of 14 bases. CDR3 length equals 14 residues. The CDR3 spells CASSLLAQGNEQFF. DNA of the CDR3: TGCGCCAGCAGCCTCCTGGCGCAGGGCAATGAGCAGTTCTTC.

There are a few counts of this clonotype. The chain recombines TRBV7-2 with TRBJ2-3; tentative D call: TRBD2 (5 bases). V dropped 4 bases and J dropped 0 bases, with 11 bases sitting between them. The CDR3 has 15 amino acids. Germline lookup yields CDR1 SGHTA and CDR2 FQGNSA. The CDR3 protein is CASSSDYLSTDTQYF. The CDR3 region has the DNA TGTGCCAGCAGCTCCGACTACCTGAGCACAGATACGCAGTATTTT. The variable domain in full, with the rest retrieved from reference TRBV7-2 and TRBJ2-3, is GAGVSQSPSNKVTEKGKDVELRCDPISGHTALYWYRQSLGQGLEFLIYFQGNSAPDKSGLPSDRFSAERTGGSVSTLTIQRTQQEDSAVYLCASSSDYLSTDTQYFGPGTRLTVL.

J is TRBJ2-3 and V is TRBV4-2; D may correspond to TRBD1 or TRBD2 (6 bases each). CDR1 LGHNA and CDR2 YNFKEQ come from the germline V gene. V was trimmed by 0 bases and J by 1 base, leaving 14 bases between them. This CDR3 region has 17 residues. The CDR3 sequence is CASSQDSGASGTDTQYF. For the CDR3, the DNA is TGTGCCAGCAGCCAAGATTCGGGGGCATCGGGCACAGATACGCAGTATTTT.

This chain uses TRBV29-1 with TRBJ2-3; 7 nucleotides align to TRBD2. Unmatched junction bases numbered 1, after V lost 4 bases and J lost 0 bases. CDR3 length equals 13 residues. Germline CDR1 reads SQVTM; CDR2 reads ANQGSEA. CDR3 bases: TGCAGCGTTGGCGGGGGTAGCACAGATACGCAGTATTTT. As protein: CSVGGGSTDTQYF.

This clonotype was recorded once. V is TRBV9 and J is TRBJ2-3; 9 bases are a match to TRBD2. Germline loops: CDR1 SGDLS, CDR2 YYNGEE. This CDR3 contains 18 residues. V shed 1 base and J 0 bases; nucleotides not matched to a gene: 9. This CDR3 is CASSVTGGGDPSTDTQYF. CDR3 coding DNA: TGTGCCAGCAGCGTAACTGGCGGGGGGGATCCTAGCACAGATACGCAGTATTTT. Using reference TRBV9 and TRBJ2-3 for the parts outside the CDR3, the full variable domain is DSGVTQTPKHLITATGQRVTLRCSPRSGDLSVYWYQQSLDQGLQFLIQYYNGEERAKGNILERFSAQQFPDLHSELNLSSLELGDSALYFCASSVTGGGDPSTDTQYFGPGTRLTVL.